The 11 T cell receptor beta chains listed next were all sequenced from one sample in a study of cytomegalovirus exposure and HLA in healthy donors. PCR amplification relied on 60 Vbeta primers (plus 13 Jbeta primers). Generated by immunoSEQ multiplex PCR, the TCRdb table keeps only in-frame clones and is missing some. The sample shows about 69,000 clones, about 74% of them seen only once. The specimen was PBMCs. The receptors originated from an older woman in good health and CMV-seropositive.

J is TRBJ2-3 and V is TRBV25-1, with D possibly being TRBD1 (6 bases). This CDR3 is built from 13 residues. CDR1 MGHDK and CDR2 SYGVNS come from the germline V gene. V was clipped by 4 bases and J by 3 bases, with 8 bases between them. CDR3 sequence (DNA): TGTGCCAGCAGTGGAACAGGGACAGATACGCAGTATTTT. It specifies CASSGTGTDTQYF. The variable domain in full, with the rest retrieved from reference TRBV25-1 and TRBJ2-3, is EADIYQTPRYLVIGTGKKITLECSQTMGHDKMYWYQQDPGMELHLIHYSYGVNSTEKGDLSSESTVSRIRTEHFPLTLESARPSHTSQYLCASSGTGTDTQYFGPGTRLTVL.

The J gene is TRBJ2-5, the V gene TRBV18; D remains unclear. CDR1 is KGHSH, CDR2 LQKENI, per germline. This CDR3 is built from 14 residues. The V and J ends lost 3 bases and 2 bases respectively, with 10 bases between them. This CDR3 is CASSPVGGQETQYF. In DNA form, the CDR3 reads TGTGCCAGCTCACCTGTCGGCGGACAAGAGACCCAGTACTTC.

A few counts support this clone. This chain connects TRBV11-3 to TRBJ2-1, with a weak D call TRBD2 (6 bases). CDR1 is SGHNT and CDR2 is YENEEA in the germline V gene. The CDR3 consists of 16 residues. The V end lost 1 base, the J end lost 8 bases, and 18 bases lay between the germline ends. CDR3 in DNA: TGTGCCAGCAGCTTAGGGCTATCCCGGGAGTTGGATGAGCAGTTCTTC. Amino acid sequence: CASSLGLSRELDEQFF. The full variable domain, rest sourced from reference TRBV11-3 and TRBJ2-1, is EAGVVQSPRYKIIEKKQPVAFWCNPISGHNTLYWYLQNLGQGPELLIRYENEEAVDDSQLPKDRFSAERLKGVDSTLKIQPAELGDSAVYLCASSLGLSRELDEQFFGPGTRLTVL.

This clone turned up a few times. The CDR3, as DNA: TGCGCCAGCAGCTTAGAGGGACAGGGGGCGGGAGATACGCAGTATTTT. Protein product: CASSLEGQGAGDTQYF. This chain connects TRBV5-1 to TRBJ2-3; TRBD1 agrees at 12 bases. Germline trimming cut 2 bases from V and 5 bases from J; bases unmatched to any gene: 6. CDR3 length: 16 residues. From germline, CDR1 is SGHRS and CDR2 YFSETQ.

J is TRBJ1-4 and V is TRBV18; no firm D call. Trimming stripped 6 bases from V and 0 bases from J, with 8 bases between. The CDR3 loop spans 14 amino acids. Looked up from germline, CDR1 is KGHSH and CDR2 is LQKENI. This chain's CDR3 is CASSSGATNEKLFF. The CDR3 region has the DNA TGTGCCAGCTCGTCGGGTGCAACTAATGAAAAACTGTTTTTT.

This chain links TRBV6-5 with TRBJ1-1; 10 bases map to TRBD1. The length of the CDR3 is 14 residues. Unmatched junction bases numbered 7, after V lost 0 bases and J lost 12 bases. CDR1 and CDR2 from the germline V gene are MNHEY and SVGAGI. In DNA, the CDR3 is TGTGCCAGCAGTTACTCGAACTCGGGACAGGGGTCTTTCTTT. Amino acid sequence: CASSYSNSGQGSFF.

The rearrangement uses TRBV5-1 and TRBJ1-6; D unresolved. Germline V lookup: CDR1 SGHRS, CDR2 YFSETQ. Trimming took 5 bases from V and 4 from J, leaving 10 bases between them. This CDR3 spans 14 amino acids. DNA for the CDR3: TGCGCCAGCAGGACTGACGGTTATAATTCACCCCTCCACTTT. This gives the protein CASRTDGYNSPLHF.

The rearrangement joins TRBV9 to TRBJ2-2, with 7 bases lining up with TRBD1. This CDR3 contains 14 residues. Looked up from germline, CDR1 is SGDLS and CDR2 is YYNGEE. Trimming cost V 6 bases and J 5 bases; bases outside gene matches: 7. CDR3 in DNA: TGTGCCAGCAAAAAACAGGGGTCTACCGGGGAGCTGTTTTTT. It yields the protein CASKKQGSTGELFF.

In the case of this clone: The sample has other DNA sequences that encode this CDR3 too. The V call is TRBV29-1, the J call TRBJ2-3; D may be TRBD2 (5 bases). The CDR3 consists of 15 residues. CDR1 SQVTM and CDR2 ANQGSEA come from the germline V gene. Trimming shortened V by 6 bases and J by 2 bases, and 18 bases separated the two germline ends. The CDR3 spells CSVRLGLANTDTQYF. The DNA of the CDR3 is TGCAGCGTACGCTTGGGATTAGCGAACACAGATACGCAGTATTTT.

V usage is TRBV7-2 and J usage is TRBJ2-3; 10 bases fit TRBD2. The CDR3 covers 15 residues. The germline V gene encodes CDR1 SGHTA and CDR2 FQGNSA. With 2 bases clipped from V and 5 bases from J, the junction kept 4 bases outside the gene matches. The CDR3 spells CASSLKAGGQDTQYF. CDR3 sequence (DNA): TGTGCCAGCAGCTTAAAAGCGGGGGGGCAAGATACGCAGTATTTT.

The chain is built from TRBV20-1 and TRBJ1-3, with 8 bases matching TRBD1. Germline CDR1 reads DFQATT; CDR2 reads SNEGSKA (reference sequence). The junction had 8 bases not matched to a gene; V was cut back by 5 bases and J by 14 bases. The CDR3 consists of 11 residues. This CDR3 reads CSAYRDRRLYF. CDR3 coding DNA: TGCAGTGCTTACCGGGACAGGAGATTATATTTT.